A single sample is the source of the 24 T cell receptor beta chains below, sequenced in a study of CD8 T cells in Susac syndrome. 0.5 to 1 ug RNA was reverse transcribed with random hexamers. MiXCR, applied by TCRdb to the immunoSEQ multiplex PCR reads, yields one record per CDR3 protein. Altogether just over 150,000 distinct CDR3 sequences are present, roughly 95% being singletons, with the ten largest covering roughly 0.16%. Sequenced material: CD8+ T cells from PBMCs. These receptors were obtained from a human donor with multiple sclerosis.

This sequence joins TRBV11-2 and TRBJ2-4, with D unclear. The V and J ends lost 6 bases and 6 bases respectively, with 12 bases between them. The CDR3 totals 13 residues. Germline V CDR1 and CDR2: SGHAT, FQNNGV. This CDR3 reads CASSKHELNIQYF. The CDR3 region has the DNA TGTGCCAGCAGTAAGCACGAACTAAACATTCAGTACTTC.

The rearrangement links TRBV12-3 or TRBV12-4 to TRBJ2-5; the D is unclear. The CDR3 runs to 12 residues. V shed 3 bases and J shed 3 bases, with 5 bases lying between them. The CDR3 reads CASSFAEETQYF. CDR3 bases: TGTGCCAGCAGTTTCGCTGAAGAGACCCAGTACTTC.

The chain recombines TRBV7-9 with TRBJ2-7; D is possibly TRBD1 or TRBD2 (5 bases each). Germline V gene sequence: CDR1 SEHNR, CDR2 FQNEAQ (reference sequence). The CDR3 contains 16 residues. The ends were cut back, 2 bases at V and 7 bases at J, with 21 bases in the middle. The CDR3 DNA sequence: TGTGCCAGCAGCTTATTTCGGGACCTCACTTCTAGAGAGCAGTACTTC. Its translation: CASSLFRDLTSREQYF.

The V gene is TRBV11-2, the J gene TRBJ1-4; tentative D call: TRBD1 (5 bases). V was clipped by 5 bases and J by 7 bases, with 14 bases between them. The CDR3 has 14 amino acids. Germline-derived CDR1 and CDR2 are SGHAT and FQNNGV. In nucleotides, the CDR3 is TGTGCCAGCAGCGAGGCCCCAAGGGGTGAAAAACTGTTTTTT. It is translated as CASSEAPRGEKLFF.

This clonotype appeared once. The V and J genes are TRBV5-6 and TRBJ1-1; maybe TRBD1 (6 bases). This CDR3 contains 15 residues. Germline CDR1 SGHDT, CDR2 YYEEEE. V lost 4 bases, J lost 3 bases, and 16 bases lay in between. The CDR3: CASSPWGGRDTEAFF. CDR3 DNA: TGTGCCAGCAGCCCTTGGGGGGGGCGAGACACTGAAGCTTTCTTT.

The chain has TRBV20-1 and TRBJ2-2; D is uncertain. In germline, CDR1 is DFQATT, CDR2 SNEGSKA (reference sequence). CDR3 length: 16 amino acids. CDR3 nucleotide sequence: TGCATGCCGAGTGGAGTTGTGGACGACCTCACCGGGGAGCTGTTTTTT. Encoded protein: CMPSGVVDDLTGELFF.

The V call is TRBV7-9, the J call TRBJ1-1; the match to TRBD1 covers 8 bases. The CDR3 is 16 amino acids. Germline CDR1 is SEHNR and CDR2 is FQNEAQ (reference sequence). V was clipped by 5 bases and J by 1 base; unmatched bases: 9. The CDR3 here is CASSPLRTGKNTEAFF. CDR3 DNA sequence: TGTGCCAGCAGCCCACTTAGGACAGGGAAGAACACTGAAGCTTTCTTT.

The chain has TRBV9 and TRBJ1-1; D remains unclear. Per germline, CDR1 SGDLS and CDR2 YYNGEE. Trimming removed 4 bases from V and 2 bases from J, with 15 bases in between. The CDR3 loop spans 15 amino acids. CDR3: CASSPPSTGNTEAFF. CDR3 coding DNA: TGTGCCAGCAGCCCTCCATCGACGGGCAACACTGAAGCTTTCTTT.

CDR3 sequence reads: CAWSVPFGVSYEQYF. The CDR3 DNA sequence: TGTGCCTGGAGTGTACCGTTCGGGGTGTCCTACGAGCAGTACTTC. The gene calls are TRBV30 and TRBJ2-7; possible D gene TRBD2, 5 bases. CDR1 and CDR2 (germline): GTSNPN, SVGIG (reference sequence). V lost 0 bases and J 1 base, leaving 13 bases between the germline ends. The length of the CDR3 is 15 residues.

This rearrangement joins TRBV15 to TRBJ2-1; 11 bases match TRBD1. Germline loops: CDR1 LNHNV, CDR2 YYDKDF (reference sequence). The CDR3 is made up of 16 amino acids. J lost 8 bases, V lost 2 bases, and 8 bases had no gene match. In nucleotides, the CDR3 is TGTGCCACCAGCAGATCTCCCGGGACAGGGGGTCATGAGCAGTTCTTC. It encodes CATSRSPGTGGHEQFF.

This chain uses TRBV29-1 with TRBJ2-7; D tentatively reads TRBD1 or TRBD2 (6 bases each). This CDR3 comprises 12 residues. Germline CDR1 SQVTM, CDR2 ANQGSEA. Trimming removed 8 bases from V and 3 bases from J, with 14 bases in between. CDR3 nucleotides: TGCAGCCCCCTGGGGGGCATCTACGAGCAGTACTTC. Its translation: CSPLGGIYEQYF.

This chain connects TRBV24-1 to TRBJ1-2; TRBD1 matches at 8 bases. This CDR3 is built from 13 residues. The trim removed 5 bases at V and 4 bases at J, leaving 2 bases unmatched. Looked up from germline, CDR1 is KGHDR and CDR2 is SFDVKD. DNA for the CDR3: TGTGCCACCAGTGTCGGACAGGGCTATGGCTACACCTTC. Its protein is CATSVGQGYGYTF.

V is TRBV30 and J is TRBJ1-4; D unresolved. V was clipped by 3 bases and J by 0 bases, with 14 bases between them. The CDR3 totals 16 residues. The germline V gene has CDR1 GTSNPN and CDR2 SVGIG (reference sequence). The CDR3 here is CAWRPRLHSTNEKLFF. DNA for the CDR3: TGTGCCTGGAGACCCCGGCTACACTCAACTAATGAAAAACTGTTTTTT.

The rearrangement joins TRBV27 to TRBJ2-1; 8 bases fit TRBD2. The germline CDR1 and CDR2 sequences are MNHEY and SMNVEV (reference sequence). V dropped 3 bases and J dropped 2; count of bases not matched to a gene: 3. This CDR3 has 15 amino acids. CDR3 nucleotide sequence: TGTGCCAGCAGTTTCGCGGGGGGACCCTACAATGAGCAGTTCTTC. Its translation: CASSFAGGPYNEQFF.

This clonotype has just one count. This chain links TRBV29-1 with TRBJ2-2, with D possibly TRBD1 on 6 matching bases. The V end lost 5 bases, the J end lost 0 bases, and 10 bases lay between the germline ends. This CDR3 has 14 amino acids. Germline CDR1 is SQVTM and CDR2 is ANQGSEA. CDR3 nucleotides: TGCAGCGTTTCGGACAGATCGAACACCGGGGAGCTGTTTTTT. Its translation is CSVSDRSNTGELFF.

The chain uses TRBV20-1 and TRBJ1-1, with D possibly being TRBD1 (5 bases). V dropped 0 bases and J dropped 4 bases, with 9 bases sitting between them. The CDR3 length is 13 residues. Germline CDR1 DFQATT, CDR2 SNEGSKA (reference sequence). In DNA, the CDR3 is TGCAGTGCTAGAGATCTCGGGGGCACTGAAGCTTTCTTT. Amino acid sequence: CSARDLGGTEAFF.

V is TRBV15 and J is TRBJ2-7; possibly TRBD1 or TRBD2 for D (5 bases each). Germline-derived CDR1 and CDR2 are LNHNV and YYDKDF (reference sequence). The CDR3 is 18 amino acids. The V end was cut by 0 bases, the J end by 3 bases, with 21 bases between. CDR3 nucleotide sequence: TGTGCCACCAGCAGAGATAAGGGGCCTGGGAGCTCCAGCTACGAGCAGTACGTC. Translation gives CATSRDKGPGSSSYEQYV.

The rearrangement uses TRBV25-1 and TRBJ2-7, with unresolved D. The CDR3 covers 13 residues. With 2 bases removed from V and 1 base from J, the gap between germline ends came to 6 bases. CDR1 MGHDK and CDR2 SYGVNS come from the germline V gene. CDR3 bases: TGTGCCAGCAGTGAAGTCGGGTCCTACGAGCAGTACGTC. This sequence encodes CASSEVGSYEQYV.

The CDR3 sequence is CASSLGDYTEAFF. CDR3 nucleotides: TGTGCCAGCAGCTTGGGGGATTACACTGAAGCTTTCTTT. The J gene is TRBJ1-1, the V gene TRBV5-6; D uncertain. The germline gives CDR1 SGHDT, CDR2 YYEEEE. V lost 0 bases and J 3 bases, leaving 6 bases between the germline ends. CDR3 length: 13 residues.

This chain uses TRBV24-1 with TRBJ1-2; the match to TRBD1 covers 7 bases. Germline CDR1 is KGHDR and CDR2 is SFDVKD. Germline trimming cut 3 bases from V and 7 bases from J; bases unmatched to any gene: 10. The CDR3 sequence is 15 residues long. CDR3 residues: CATSDGTTGVGGYTF. The CDR3 DNA reads as TGTGCCACCAGTGATGGGACAACAGGGGTTGGTGGCTACACCTTC.

This clonotype has a single count. CDR3 sequence reads: CASSPWGGVDYGYTF. CDR3 DNA sequence: TGTGCCAGCAGTCCTTGGGGGGGCGTCGACTATGGCTACACCTTC. The chain carries TRBV2 and TRBJ1-2; D possibly corresponds to TRBD1 (6 bases). The V and J ends lost 5 bases and 3 bases respectively, with 16 bases between them. There are 15 residues in the CDR3. The germline CDR1 and CDR2 sequences are SNHLY and FYNNEI.

This chain links TRBV12-3 or TRBV12-4 with TRBJ1-2, with D unresolved. The CDR3 is 11 residues long. The V end was cut by 3 bases, the J end by 8 bases, with 7 bases between. The CDR3 loop reads CASSFPAGYTF. The DNA of the CDR3 is TGTGCCAGCAGTTTTCCGGCCGGCTACACCTTC.

The chain links TRBV27 to TRBJ2-1; TRBD2 matches 9 bases. The V and J ends lost 2 bases and 3 bases, in that order; junction bases with no gene match: 5. The CDR3 consists of 16 residues. CDR1 MNHEY and CDR2 SMNVEV come from the germline V gene (reference sequence). The CDR3 loop is CASSLLLAGVYNEQFF. The CDR3 DNA reads as TGTGCCAGCAGTTTACTTTTAGCGGGGGTCTACAATGAGCAGTTCTTC.

The chain recombines TRBV7-9 with TRBJ1-1; no firm D call. The germline CDR1 and CDR2 sequences are SEHNR and FQNEAQ (reference sequence). V lost 1 base to trimming and J lost 0 bases, with 12 bases between them. This CDR3 comprises 16 residues. CDR3 sequence (DNA): TGTGCCAGCAGCTTAGAACATACCAACATGAACACTGAAGCTTTCTTT. This sequence encodes CASSLEHTNMNTEAFF.